Listed below are T cell receptor beta chains from one sample, sequenced in a study of molecular identifiers for immune sequencing clone quantification. One entry per CDR3 protein results from TCRdb running MiXCR on the PCR reads. The sample records a few hundred thousand distinct CDR3 sequences, over 20% being singletons. The sequenced sample was naive CD8+ T cells from blood, with Jurkat cell RNA spiked in. The receptors originated from a human donor in good health. Some libraries in this study had Jurkat cell RNA spiked in. CDR3s include the opening cysteine and the closing phenylalanine or tryptophan. D genes are given only for firm matches. Where a row states a size, it is once, few, many or the class of an expanded clone; other rows omit it.

>TRBJ2-3|TRBV13|many|.
TGTGCCAGCAGCTTAGACCCGCCCGGGGGATCCACAGATACGCAGTATTTT
CASSLDPPGGSTDTQYF
>TRBJ1-2|TRBV27|.|.
TGTGCCAGCAGTTTGGTTACAGGATATGGCTACACCTTC
CASSLVTGYGYTF
>TRBJ1-4|TRBV12-3/TRBV12-4|many|.
TGTGCCAGCAGTTTTGGGTGGCAGGGTAATGAAAAACTGTTTTTT
CASSFGWQGNEKLFF
>TRBJ1-5|TRBV7-9|many|.
TGTGCCAGCAGCTTGGCCGGGAGGAGCAATCAGCCCCAGCATTTT
CASSLAGRSNQPQHF
>TRBJ2-7|TRBV20-1|few|TRBD2
TGCAGTGCTAGAGGTAGCGGGAGCTCCTACGAGCAGTACTTC
CSARGSGSSYEQYF
>TRBJ1-1|TRBV20-1|many|.
TGCAGTGCCGCCGCCGACAAGCGCGGGAACACTGAAGCTTTCTTT
CSAAADKRGNTEAFF
>TRBJ2-7|TRBV7-8|.|.
TGTGCCAGCAGCTTAGCTCCGTCGGCCACGAGGAGCGAGCAGTACTTC
CASSLAPSATRSEQYF
>TRBJ2-3|TRBV7-9|many|.
TGTGCCAGCAGCTTAGAGCTGGGGGCAACAGATACGCAGTATTTT
CASSLELGATDTQYF
>TRBJ2-2|TRBV7-9|.|.
TGTGCCAGCAGCTCCACAAGAAAGGACAAGGGGCCCGGGGAGCTGTTTTTT
CASSSTRKDKGPGELFF
>TRBJ2-5|TRBV7-9|.|.
TGTGCCAGCAGCTTAGGTGCGGGGTTGGAGACCCAGTACTTC
CASSLGAGLETQYF
>TRBJ2-7|TRBV27|.|.
TGTGCCAGCAGTTCCTATCGGGACACCCACGAGCAGTACTTC
CASSSYRDTHEQYF
>TRBJ2-6|TRBV9|few|TRBD1
TGTGCCAGCAGCGGATTCCCGGGACAGGGTACTTCTGGGGCCAACGTCCTGACTTTC
CASSGFPGQGTSGANVLTF
>TRBJ1-5|TRBV7-9|few|.
TGTGCCAGCAGCCACGGTCCACAGCCCCAGCATTTT
CASSHGPQPQHF
>TRBJ2-3|TRBV12-5|few|TRBD2
TGTGCTAGTGGTTTGGTATTTTTCCTTGCGGGAGATAAGACAGATACGCAGTATTTT
CASGLVFFLAGDKTDTQYF